The rows below give T cell receptor beta chains drawn from one sample of a study of blood T cell dynamics during melanoma immunotherapy. Produced via immunoSEQ multiplex PCR; TCRdb's table is partial and in-frame only. The sample yields 7,000 or so clones, around 80% seen once. The input for sequencing was blood, taken from a patient treated with checkpoint blockade. Source of these receptors: a human donor with melanoma. The CDR3 runs from the conserved cysteine through the conserved F or W. The order of the fields is CDR3 protein, CDR3 DNA, J gene, V gene, clone size, D gene. A D gene is named only where the DNA matches it firmly. Size is omitted from some rows. Given values are once, few, many or a class for expanded clones.

CDR3: CASSLGGASDTQYF; DNA: TGTGCCAGCAGCCTCGGGGGGGCCTCAGATACGCAGTATTTT; J: TRBJ2-3; V: TRBV11-3; size: once; D: TRBD2
CDR3: CASGTSGSTYNEQFF; DNA: TGTGCCAGCGGGACTAGCGGGAGCACATACAATGAGCAGTTCTTC; J: TRBJ2-1; V: TRBV7-9; size: NA; D: TRBD2
CDR3: CASSPLEGTDYGYTF; DNA: TGTGCCAGCAGCCCCTTGGAGGGGACAGACTATGGCTACACCTTC; J: TRBJ1-2; V: TRBV11-2; size: NA; D: TRBD1
CDR3: CASGRESSYNSPLHF; DNA: TGTGCCAGCGGACGGGAGAGCTCCTATAATTCACCCCTCCACTTT; J: TRBJ1-6; V: TRBV2; size: NA; D: NA
CDR3: CASSRDSRQFF; DNA: TGTGCCAGCAGTCGGGACAGCCGGCAGTTCTTC; J: TRBJ2-1; V: TRBV27; size: NA; D: TRBD1
CDR3: CASSPVRNNSPLHF; DNA: TGCGCCAGCAGCCCCGTACGGAATAATTCACCCCTCCACTTT; J: TRBJ1-6; V: TRBV5-1; size: NA; D: NA
CDR3: CARSPRRSGDSPPYEQYF; DNA: TGTGCCAGAAGCCCTCGGAGGTCGGGGGATTCCCCGCCTTACGAGCAGTACTTC; J: TRBJ2-7; V: TRBV5-3; size: NA; D: NA
CDR3: CASSFSGTQETQYF; DNA: TGTGCCAGCAGCTTCAGTGGGACCCAAGAGACCCAGTACTTC; J: TRBJ2-5; V: TRBV7-9; size: NA; D: NA
CDR3: CAISDGGTEAFF; DNA: TGTGCCATCAGTGACGGCGGGACTGAAGCTTTCTTT; J: TRBJ1-1; V: TRBV10-3; size: NA; D: NA
CDR3: CASSPPSVNGYTF; DNA: TGTGCCAGCTCACCACCGTCAGTGAATGGCTACACCTTC; J: TRBJ1-2; V: TRBV18; size: NA; D: NA
CDR3: CASSPTGTPQNEKLFF; DNA: TGTGCCAGCAGCCCGACCGGGACCCCCCAAAATGAAAAACTGTTTTTT; J: TRBJ1-4; V: TRBV14; size: NA; D: NA
CDR3: CASSLANQPQHF; DNA: TGTGCCAGCAGCTTAGCAAATCAGCCCCAGCATTTT; J: TRBJ1-5; V: TRBV7-6; size: few; D: NA
CDR3: CASSPSNTEAFF; DNA: TGCGCCAGCAGCCCTTCGAACACTGAAGCTTTCTTT; J: TRBJ1-1; V: TRBV4-1; size: NA; D: NA
CDR3: CASRGPGHEQYF; DNA: TGTGCCTCCCGAGGGCCAGGGCACGAGCAGTACTTC; J: TRBJ2-7; V: TRBV30; size: NA; D: NA
CDR3: CASMGAGFPFF; DNA: TGTGCCAGCATGGGGGCAGGGTTTCCTTTCTTT; J: TRBJ1-1; V: TRBV2; size: NA; D: NA
CDR3: CASSTRASSYEQYF; DNA: TGTGCCAGCAGCACGCGAGCATCGTCCTACGAGCAGTACTTC; J: TRBJ2-7; V: TRBV7-1; size: NA; D: NA
CDR3: CASSPGQVLYEQYF; DNA: TGTGCCAGCAGCCCGGGACAGGTTCTGTACGAGCAGTACTTC; J: TRBJ2-7; V: TRBV11-3; size: NA; D: TRBD1
CDR3: CASSSQRIRKEQYF; DNA: TGTGCCAGCAGCTCTCAGCGGATTCGTAAAGAGCAGTACTTC; J: TRBJ2-5; V: TRBV7-8; size: NA; D: NA
CDR3: CASSLVRATANYGYTF; DNA: TGTGCCAGCAGCTTGGTCAGGGCCACAGCTAACTATGGCTACACCTTC; J: TRBJ1-2; V: TRBV5-8; size: NA; D: NA
CDR3: CSVANSFLTDTQYF; DNA: TGCAGCGTTGCAAACAGCTTCCTTACCGATACGCAGTATTTT; J: TRBJ2-3; V: TRBV29-1; size: NA; D: NA
CDR3: CASRSSDSPYGYTF; DNA: TGCGCCAGCAGGTCATCTGACAGTCCGTATGGCTACACCTTC; J: TRBJ1-2; V: TRBV5-1; size: NA; D: NA
CDR3: CASSVGRIHSYEQYF; DNA: TGCGCCAGCAGTGTAGGTAGAATACACTCCTACGAGCAGTACTTC; J: TRBJ2-7; V: TRBV10-2; size: NA; D: NA
CDR3: CASSPPAGVFQETQYF; DNA: TGTGCCAGCTCACCACCGGCAGGGGTTTTCCAAGAGACCCAGTACTTC; J: TRBJ2-5; V: TRBV18; size: NA; D: NA
CDR3: CAISETGVGNQPQHF; DNA: TGTGCCATCAGTGAGACTGGGGTCGGCAATCAGCCCCAGCATTTT; J: TRBJ1-5; V: TRBV10-3; size: NA; D: NA
CDR3: CASSVGQGARGNTIYF; DNA: TGCGCCAGCAGCGTGGGACAGGGGGCGCGCGGAAACACCATATATTTT; J: TRBJ1-3; V: TRBV5-1; size: NA; D: TRBD1
CDR3: CASGGDRGLNEQFF; DNA: TGTGCCTCCGGGGGGGACAGGGGGCTCAATGAGCAGTTCTTC; J: TRBJ2-1; V: TRBV30; size: NA; D: TRBD1
CDR3: CASSEPVSYEQYF; DNA: TGTGCCAGCAGTGAACCGGTTTCCTACGAGCAGTACTTC; J: TRBJ2-7; V: TRBV2; size: NA; D: NA
CDR3: CASSRLIGVSGANVLTF; DNA: TGCGCCAGCAGCAGGCTCATAGGAGTCTCTGGGGCCAACGTCCTGACTTTC; J: TRBJ2-6; V: TRBV5-1; size: NA; D: NA
CDR3: CASSRTGTGSNYGYTF; DNA: TGCGCCAGCAGCCGAACCGGGACAGGGTCTAACTATGGCTACACCTTC; J: TRBJ1-2; V: TRBV5-1; size: NA; D: TRBD1